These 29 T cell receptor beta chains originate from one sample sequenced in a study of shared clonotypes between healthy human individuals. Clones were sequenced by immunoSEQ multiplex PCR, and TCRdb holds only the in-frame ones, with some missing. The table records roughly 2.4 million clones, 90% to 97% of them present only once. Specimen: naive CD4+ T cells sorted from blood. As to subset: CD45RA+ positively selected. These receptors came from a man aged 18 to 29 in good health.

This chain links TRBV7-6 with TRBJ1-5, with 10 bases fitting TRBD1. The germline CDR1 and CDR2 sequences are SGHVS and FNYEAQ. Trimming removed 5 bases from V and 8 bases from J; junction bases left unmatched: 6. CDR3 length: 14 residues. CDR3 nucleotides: TGTGCCAGCAGCCTCGGGACAGGGGAGAAGCCCCAGCATTTT. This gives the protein CASSLGTGEKPQHF.

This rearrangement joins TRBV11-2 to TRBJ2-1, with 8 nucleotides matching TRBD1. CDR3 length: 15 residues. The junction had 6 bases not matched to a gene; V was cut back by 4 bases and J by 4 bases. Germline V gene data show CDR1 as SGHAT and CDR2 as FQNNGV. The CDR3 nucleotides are TGTGCCAGCAGCTCCCGGGACAGGAATTACAATGAGCAGTTCTTC. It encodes CASSSRDRNYNEQFF.

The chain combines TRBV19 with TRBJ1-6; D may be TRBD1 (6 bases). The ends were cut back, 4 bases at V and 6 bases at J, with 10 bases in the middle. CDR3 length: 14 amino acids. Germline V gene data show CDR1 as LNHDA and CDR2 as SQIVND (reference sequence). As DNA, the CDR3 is TGTGCCAGTAGTAGAGGGGGGCTTAATTCACCCCTCCACTTT. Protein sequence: CASSRGGLNSPLHF.

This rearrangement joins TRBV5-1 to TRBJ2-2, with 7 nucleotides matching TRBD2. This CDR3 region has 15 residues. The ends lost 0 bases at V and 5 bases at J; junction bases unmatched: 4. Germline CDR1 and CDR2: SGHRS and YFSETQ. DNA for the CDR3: TGCGCCAGCAGCTTGGGACTAGCTTTAACCGGGGAGCTGTTTTTT. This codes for CASSLGLALTGELFF.

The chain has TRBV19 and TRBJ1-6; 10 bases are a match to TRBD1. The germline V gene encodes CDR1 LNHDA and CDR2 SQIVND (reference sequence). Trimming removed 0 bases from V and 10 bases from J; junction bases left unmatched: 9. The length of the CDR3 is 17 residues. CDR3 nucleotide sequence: TGTGCCAGTAGTATAGATCGGCCCGGACAGGGGGTCTCACCCCTCCACTTT. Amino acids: CASSIDRPGQGVSPLHF.

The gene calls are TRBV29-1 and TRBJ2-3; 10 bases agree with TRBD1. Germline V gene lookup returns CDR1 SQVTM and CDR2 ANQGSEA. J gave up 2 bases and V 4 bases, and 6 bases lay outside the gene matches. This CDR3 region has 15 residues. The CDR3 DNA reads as TGCAGCGTTGGGGGACAGGGGTCCTTCACAGATACGCAGTATTTT. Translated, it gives CSVGGQGSFTDTQYF.

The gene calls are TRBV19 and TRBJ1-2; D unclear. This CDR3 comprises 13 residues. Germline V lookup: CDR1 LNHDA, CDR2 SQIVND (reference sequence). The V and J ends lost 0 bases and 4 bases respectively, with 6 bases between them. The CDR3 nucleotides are TGTGCCAGTAGTATAGACTGGCTCTATGGCTACACCTTC. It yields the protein CASSIDWLYGYTF. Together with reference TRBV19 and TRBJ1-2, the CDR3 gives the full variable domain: DGGITQSPKYLFRKEGQNVTLSCEQNLNHDAMYWYRQDPGQGLRLIYYSQIVNDFQKGDIAEGYSVSREKKESFPLTVTSAQKNPTAFYLCASSIDWLYGYTFGSGTRLTVV.

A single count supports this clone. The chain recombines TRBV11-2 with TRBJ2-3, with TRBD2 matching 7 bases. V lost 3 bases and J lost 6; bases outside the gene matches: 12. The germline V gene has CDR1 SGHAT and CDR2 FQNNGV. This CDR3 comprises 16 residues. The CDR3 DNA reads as TGTGCCAGCAGCTTTACGGGCGGGAGTTGGGGGGATACGCAGTATTTT. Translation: CASSFTGGSWGDTQYF.

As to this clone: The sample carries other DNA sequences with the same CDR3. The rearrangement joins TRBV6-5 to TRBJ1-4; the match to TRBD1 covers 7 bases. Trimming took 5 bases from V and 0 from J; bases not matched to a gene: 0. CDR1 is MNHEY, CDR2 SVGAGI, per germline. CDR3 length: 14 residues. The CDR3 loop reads CASSGTATNEKLFF. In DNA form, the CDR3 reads TGTGCCAGCAGTGGGACAGCAACTAATGAAAAACTGTTTTTT.

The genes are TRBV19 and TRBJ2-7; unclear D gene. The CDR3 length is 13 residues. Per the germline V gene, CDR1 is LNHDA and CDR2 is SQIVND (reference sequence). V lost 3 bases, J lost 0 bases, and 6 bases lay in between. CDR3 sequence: CASSITSSYEQYF. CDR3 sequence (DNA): TGTGCCAGTAGTATCACGTCCTCCTACGAGCAGTACTTC.

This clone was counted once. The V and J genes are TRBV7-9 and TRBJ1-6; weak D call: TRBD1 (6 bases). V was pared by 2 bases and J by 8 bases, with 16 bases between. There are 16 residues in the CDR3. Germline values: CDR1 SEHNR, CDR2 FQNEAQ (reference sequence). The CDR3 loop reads CASSLWGGSTYSPLHF. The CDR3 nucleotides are TGTGCCAGCAGCTTATGGGGGGGCAGTACTTATTCACCCCTCCACTTT.

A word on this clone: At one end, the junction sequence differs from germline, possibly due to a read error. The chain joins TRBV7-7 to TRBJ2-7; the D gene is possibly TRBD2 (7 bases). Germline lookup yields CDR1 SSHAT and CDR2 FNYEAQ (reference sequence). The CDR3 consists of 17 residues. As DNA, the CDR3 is TGTGCTAGCAGTCCACTCCCGCGGGGGCCTGTTTCCTACGAGCAGTACTTC. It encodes CASSPLPRGPVSYEQYF.

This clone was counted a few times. CDR3 sequence (DNA): TGCGCCAGCCGTCCAGAAGGCTATGGCTACACCTTC. This translates into CASRPEGYGYTF. The chain recombines TRBV5-1 with TRBJ1-2; D gene ambiguous. The CDR3 is 12 amino acids. The germline gives CDR1 SGHRS, CDR2 YFSETQ. With 7 bases removed from V and 4 bases from J, the gap between germline ends came to 11 bases.

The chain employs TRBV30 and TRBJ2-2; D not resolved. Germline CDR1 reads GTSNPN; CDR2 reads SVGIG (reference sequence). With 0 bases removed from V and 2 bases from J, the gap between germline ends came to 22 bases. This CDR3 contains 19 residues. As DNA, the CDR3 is TGTGCCTGGAGTGTACAAATAGACTGGATAGGAGTAAACACCGGGGAGCTGTTTTTT. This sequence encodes CAWSVQIDWIGVNTGELFF.

CDR3 coding DNA: TGTGCCAGCAGCTTAGGGCGGGGGGACAGAGAGACCCAGTACTTC. It yields the protein CASSLGRGDRETQYF. The genes are TRBV7-2 and TRBJ2-5; D possibly corresponds to TRBD2 (8 bases). The V gene's germline CDR1 is SGHTA and CDR2 FQGNSA. V was cut by 1 base and J by 4 bases, with 13 bases left in between. The CDR3 has 15 amino acids.

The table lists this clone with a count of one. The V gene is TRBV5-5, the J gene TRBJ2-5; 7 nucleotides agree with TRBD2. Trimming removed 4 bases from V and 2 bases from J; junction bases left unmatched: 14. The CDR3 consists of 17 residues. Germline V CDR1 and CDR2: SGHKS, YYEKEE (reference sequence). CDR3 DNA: TGTGCCAGCAGCCCCAGGGCGGTAGCGGGTCCTCAAGAGACCCAGTACTTC. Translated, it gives CASSPRAVAGPQETQYF.

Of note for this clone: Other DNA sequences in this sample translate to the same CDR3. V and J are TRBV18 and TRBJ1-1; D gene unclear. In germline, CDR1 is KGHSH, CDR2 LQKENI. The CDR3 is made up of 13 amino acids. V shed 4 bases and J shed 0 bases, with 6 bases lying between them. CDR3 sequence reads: CASSLDLNTEAFF. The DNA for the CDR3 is TGTGCCAGCTCACTGGACCTGAACACTGAAGCTTTCTTT.

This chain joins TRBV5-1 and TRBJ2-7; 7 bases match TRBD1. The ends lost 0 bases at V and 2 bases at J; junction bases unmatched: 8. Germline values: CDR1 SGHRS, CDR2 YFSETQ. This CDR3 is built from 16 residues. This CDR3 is CASSLVGDRQTYEQYF. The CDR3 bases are TGCGCCAGCAGCTTGGTAGGGGACAGACAAACCTACGAGCAGTACTTC.

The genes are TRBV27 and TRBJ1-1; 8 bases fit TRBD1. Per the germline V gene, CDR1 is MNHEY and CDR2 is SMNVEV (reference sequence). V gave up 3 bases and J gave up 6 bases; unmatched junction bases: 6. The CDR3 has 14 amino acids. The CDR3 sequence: CASSFNRGIAEAFF. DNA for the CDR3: TGTGCCAGCAGTTTTAACAGGGGGATAGCTGAAGCTTTCTTT.

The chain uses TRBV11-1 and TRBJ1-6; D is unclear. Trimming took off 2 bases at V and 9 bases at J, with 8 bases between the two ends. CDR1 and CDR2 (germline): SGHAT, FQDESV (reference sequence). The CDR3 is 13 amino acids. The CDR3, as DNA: TGTGCCAGCAGCTTATTAGGGAGTTCACCCCTCCACTTT. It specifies CASSLLGSSPLHF.

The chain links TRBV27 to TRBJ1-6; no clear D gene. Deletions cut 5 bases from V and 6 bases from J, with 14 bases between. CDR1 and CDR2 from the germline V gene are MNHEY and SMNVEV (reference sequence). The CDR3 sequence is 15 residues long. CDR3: CASSVTLPSNSPLHF. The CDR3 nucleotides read TGTGCCAGCAGTGTAACGTTGCCGAGTAATTCACCCCTCCACTTT.

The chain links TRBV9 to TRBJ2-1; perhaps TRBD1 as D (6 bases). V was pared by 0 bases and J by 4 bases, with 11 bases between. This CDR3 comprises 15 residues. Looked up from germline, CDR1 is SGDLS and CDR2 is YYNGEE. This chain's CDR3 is CASSVAQGNYNEQFF. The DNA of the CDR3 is TGTGCCAGCAGCGTAGCACAGGGAAATTACAATGAGCAGTTCTTC.

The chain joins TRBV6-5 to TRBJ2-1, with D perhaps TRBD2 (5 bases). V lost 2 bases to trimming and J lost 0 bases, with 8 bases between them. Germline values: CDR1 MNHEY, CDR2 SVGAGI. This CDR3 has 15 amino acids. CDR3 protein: CASSYGRASYNEQFF. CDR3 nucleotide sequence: TGTGCCAGCAGTTACGGGCGGGCCTCCTACAATGAGCAGTTCTTC.

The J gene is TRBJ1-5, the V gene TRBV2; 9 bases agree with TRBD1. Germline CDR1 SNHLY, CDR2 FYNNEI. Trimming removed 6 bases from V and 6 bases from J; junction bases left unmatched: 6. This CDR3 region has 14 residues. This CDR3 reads CASSLGQGGQPQHF. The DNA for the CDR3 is TGTGCCAGCAGCTTGGGACAGGGTGGTCAGCCCCAGCATTTT.

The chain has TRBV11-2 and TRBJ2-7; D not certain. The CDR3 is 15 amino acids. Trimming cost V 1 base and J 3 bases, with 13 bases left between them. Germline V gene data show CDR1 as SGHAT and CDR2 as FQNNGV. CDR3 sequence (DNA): TGTGCCAGCAGCTTAGGTGTCGGCACCTACTACGAGCAGTACTTC. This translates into CASSLGVGTYYEQYF.

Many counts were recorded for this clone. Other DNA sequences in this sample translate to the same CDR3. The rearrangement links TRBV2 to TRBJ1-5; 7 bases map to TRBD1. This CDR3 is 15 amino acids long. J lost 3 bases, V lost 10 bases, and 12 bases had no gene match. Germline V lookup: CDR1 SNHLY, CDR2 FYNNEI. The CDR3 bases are TGTGCCACTAAGGCCGACAGGGTGTCCAATCAGCCCCAGCATTTT. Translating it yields CATKADRVSNQPQHF.

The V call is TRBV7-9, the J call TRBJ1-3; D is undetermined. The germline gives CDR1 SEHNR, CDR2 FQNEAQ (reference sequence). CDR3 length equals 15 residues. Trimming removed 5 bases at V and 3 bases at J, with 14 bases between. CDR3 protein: CASSPYKDVGNTIYF. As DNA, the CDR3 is TGTGCCAGCAGCCCATATAAGGACGTTGGAAACACCATATATTTT.

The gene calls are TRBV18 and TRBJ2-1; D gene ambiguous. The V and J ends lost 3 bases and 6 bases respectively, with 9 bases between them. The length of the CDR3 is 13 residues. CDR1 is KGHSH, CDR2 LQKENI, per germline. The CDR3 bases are TGTGCCAGCTCACCGGCCTTGGGCAATGAGCAGTTCTTC. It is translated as CASSPALGNEQFF.

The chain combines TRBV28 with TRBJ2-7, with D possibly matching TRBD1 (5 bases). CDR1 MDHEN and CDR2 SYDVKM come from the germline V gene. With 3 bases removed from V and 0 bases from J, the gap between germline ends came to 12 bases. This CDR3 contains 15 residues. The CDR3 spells CASSFGRASSYEQYF. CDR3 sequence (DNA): TGTGCCAGCAGTTTCGGCAGGGCCAGCTCCTACGAGCAGTACTTC.